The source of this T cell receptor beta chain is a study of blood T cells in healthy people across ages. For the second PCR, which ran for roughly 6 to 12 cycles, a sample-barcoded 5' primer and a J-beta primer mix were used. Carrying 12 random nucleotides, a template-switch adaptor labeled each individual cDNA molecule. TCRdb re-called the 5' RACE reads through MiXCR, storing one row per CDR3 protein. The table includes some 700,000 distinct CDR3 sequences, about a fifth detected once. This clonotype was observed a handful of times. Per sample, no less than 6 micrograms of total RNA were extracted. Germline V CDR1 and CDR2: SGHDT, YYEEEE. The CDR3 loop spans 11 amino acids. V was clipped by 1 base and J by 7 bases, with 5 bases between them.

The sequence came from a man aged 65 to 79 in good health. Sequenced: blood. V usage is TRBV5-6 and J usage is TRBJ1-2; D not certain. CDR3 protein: CASSLTVGYTF. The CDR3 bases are TGTGCCAGCAGCTTGACCGTTGGCTACACCTTC.